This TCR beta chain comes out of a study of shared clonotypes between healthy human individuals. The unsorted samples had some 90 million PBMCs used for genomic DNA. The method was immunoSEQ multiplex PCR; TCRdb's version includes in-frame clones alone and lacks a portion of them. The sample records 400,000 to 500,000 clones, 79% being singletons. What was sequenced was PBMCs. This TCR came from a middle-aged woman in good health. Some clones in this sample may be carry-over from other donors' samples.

The CDR3 reads CATSRDRVGNQPQHF. The DNA of the CDR3 is TGTGCCACCAGCAGAGACCGGGTTGGCAATCAGCCCCAGCATTTT. The rearrangement uses TRBV15 and TRBJ1-5, with D unresolved. Trimming took off 0 bases at V and 2 bases at J, with 8 bases between the two ends. Germline CDR1 reads LNHNV; CDR2 reads YYDKDF (reference sequence). The CDR3 extends over 15 amino acids.